The 7 T cell receptor beta chains presented below share a single source sample, sequenced in a study of regulatory T cells in long-lasting Graves disease. For TCR beta, libraries came from iRepertoire HTBI primers and Arm-PCR of CDR3 regions. TCRdb reprocessed the multiplex PCR reads via MiXCR and lists one record per CDR3 protein. The table shows some 370,000 distinct CDR3 sequences, with around 21% occurring only once. Specified time point: persistent/refractory GD, antithyroid drugs over 5 years with positive TRAb. The TCR library used RNA extracted from PBMCs. The input for sequencing was peripheral blood mononuclear cells (PBMCs), taken when the disease was refractory, from a patient treated with antithyroid drugs. These receptors all come from a female donor with Graves disease.

The sample holds many counts of this clonotype. The chain has TRBV6-2 or TRBV6-3 and TRBJ2-7; 9 nucleotides match TRBD1. The CDR3 covers 13 residues. J gave up 4 bases and V 8 bases, and 6 bases lay outside the gene matches. CDR1 and CDR2 (germline): MNHEY, SVGEGT. CDR3 DNA sequence: TGTGCCAGCCGCGGGACAGGGCTATACGAGCAGTACTTC. This gives the protein CASRGTGLYEQYF.

The chain couples TRBV3-1 to TRBJ1-4; D gene unclear. Germline loops: CDR1 LGHDT, CDR2 YNNKEL (reference sequence). V was shortened by 0 bases and J by 2 bases, with 10 bases between the two germline ends. The CDR3 runs to 16 residues. The CDR3 DNA follows: TGTGCCAGCAGCCAAGAATGGGAGAGCACTAATGAAAAACTGTTTTTT. Its translation is CASSQEWESTNEKLFF.

This chain uses TRBV19 with TRBJ1-1; TRBD1 matches at 10 bases. Germline values: CDR1 LNHDA, CDR2 SQIVND (reference sequence). CDR3 length equals 16 residues. With 4 bases clipped from V and 7 bases from J, the junction kept 12 bases outside the gene matches. CDR3 DNA: TGTGCCAGTAGTAAATTGTACGGGGGACAGGGGTATGAAGCTTTCTTT. Encoded protein: CASSKLYGGQGYEAFF. The full variable domain, its missing parts supplied by reference TRBV19 and TRBJ1-1, is DGGITQSPKYLFRKEGQNVTLSCEQNLNHDAMYWYRQDPGQGLRLIYYSQIVNDFQKGDIAEGYSVSREKKESFPLTVTSAQKNPTAFYLCASSKLYGGQGYEAFFGQGTRLTVV.

This clonotype was recorded a few times. This sequence joins TRBV6-1 and TRBJ1-2; possible D gene TRBD1, 5 bases. Per the germline V gene, CDR1 is MNHNS and CDR2 is SASEGT. The CDR3 sequence is 17 residues long. V dropped 7 bases and J dropped 3 bases, with 24 bases sitting between them. CDR3 in amino acids: CASKASGSSTSHYGYTF. The CDR3 region has the DNA TGTGCCAGCAAAGCGTCAGGGTCCTCCACCTCCCACTATGGCTACACCTTC.

The chain has TRBV3-1 and TRBJ2-7; possible D gene TRBD2, 5 bases. The CDR3 sequence is 16 residues long. V lost 0 bases and J 0 bases, leaving 12 bases between the germline ends. Germline assignment: CDR1 LGHDT and CDR2 YNNKEL (reference sequence). CDR3 sequence (DNA): TGTGCCAGCAGCCAAGAATGGGTTAGCGACTCCTACGAGCAGTACTTC. Residues: CASSQEWVSDSYEQYF.

This clonotype was seen ten or more times. The V gene is TRBV10-3, the J gene TRBJ1-1; 9 bases are a match to TRBD1. V shed 6 bases, J shed 3 bases, and the junction held 8 bases outside the gene matches. Germline values: CDR1 ENHRY, CDR2 SYGVKD. The length of the CDR3 is 15 residues. As DNA, the CDR3 is TGTGCCATCAGGAAAGGGACAGGGAAGGACACTGAAGCTTTCTTT. Protein: CAIRKGTGKDTEAFF.

The table lists this clonotype with a few counts. The V call is TRBV7-2, the J call TRBJ2-2; D gene ambiguous. Deletions cut 6 bases from V and 4 bases from J, with 12 bases between. This CDR3 is 14 amino acids long. Germline-derived CDR1 and CDR2 are SGHTA and FQGNSA. Written as DNA, the CDR3 is TGTGCCAGCAGTAATGGGGAACTCACCGGGGAGCTGTTTTTT. Its protein product is CASSNGELTGELFF.